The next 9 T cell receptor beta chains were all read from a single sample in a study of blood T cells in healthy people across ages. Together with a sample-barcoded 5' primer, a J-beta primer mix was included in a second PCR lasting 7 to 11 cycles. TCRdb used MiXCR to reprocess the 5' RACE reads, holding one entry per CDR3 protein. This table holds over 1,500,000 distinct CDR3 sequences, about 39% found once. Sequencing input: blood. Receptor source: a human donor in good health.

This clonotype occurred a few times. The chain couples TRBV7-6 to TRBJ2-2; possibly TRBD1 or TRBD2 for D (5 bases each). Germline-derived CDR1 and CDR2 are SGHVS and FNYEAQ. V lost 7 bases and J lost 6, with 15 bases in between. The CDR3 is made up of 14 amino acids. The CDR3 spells CASTIKWGSGELFF. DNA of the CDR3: TGTGCCAGCACCATCAAGTGGGGGTCCGGGGAGCTGTTTTTT.

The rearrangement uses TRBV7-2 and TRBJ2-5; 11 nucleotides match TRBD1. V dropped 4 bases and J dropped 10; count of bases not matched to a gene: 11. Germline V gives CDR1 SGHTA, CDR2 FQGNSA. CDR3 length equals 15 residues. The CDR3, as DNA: TGTGCCAGCAGCTCTGGACCGGGACAGGGGGGTAACCAGTACTTC. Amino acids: CASSSGPGQGGNQYF.

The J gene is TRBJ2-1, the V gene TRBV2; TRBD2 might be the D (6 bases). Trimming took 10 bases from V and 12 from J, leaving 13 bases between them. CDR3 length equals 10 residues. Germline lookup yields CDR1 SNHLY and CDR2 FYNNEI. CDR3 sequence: CATLGGGQFF. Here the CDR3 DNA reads TGTGCCACCCTGGGGGGTGGGCAGTTCTTC.

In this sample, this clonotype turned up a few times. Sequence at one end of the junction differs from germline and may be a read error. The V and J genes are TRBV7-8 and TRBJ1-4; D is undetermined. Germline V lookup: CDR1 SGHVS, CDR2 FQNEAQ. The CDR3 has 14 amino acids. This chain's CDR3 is CAGSLAATNEKLFF. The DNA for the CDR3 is TGTGCCGGCAGCTTAGCGGCAACTAATGAAAAACTGTTTTTT.

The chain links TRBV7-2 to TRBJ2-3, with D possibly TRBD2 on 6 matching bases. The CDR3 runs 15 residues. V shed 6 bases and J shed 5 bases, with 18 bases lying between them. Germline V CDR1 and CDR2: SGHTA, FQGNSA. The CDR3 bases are TGTGCCAGCAGTAGGCTTGGAGGGGCCGGAGATACGCAGTATTTT. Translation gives CASSRLGGAGDTQYF.

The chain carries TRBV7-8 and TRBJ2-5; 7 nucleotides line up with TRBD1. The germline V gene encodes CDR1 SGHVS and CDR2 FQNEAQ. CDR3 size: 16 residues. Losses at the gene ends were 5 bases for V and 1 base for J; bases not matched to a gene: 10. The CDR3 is CASSTLGQTIQETQYF. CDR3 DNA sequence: TGTGCCAGCAGCACTCTGGGACAGACTATCCAAGAGACCCAGTACTTC. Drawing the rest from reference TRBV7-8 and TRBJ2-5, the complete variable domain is GAGVSQSPRYKVAKRGQDVALRCDPISGHVSLFWYQQALGQGPEFLTYFQNEAQLDKSGLPSDRFFAERPEGSVSTLKIQRTQQEDSAVYLCASSTLGQTIQETQYFGPGTRLLVL.

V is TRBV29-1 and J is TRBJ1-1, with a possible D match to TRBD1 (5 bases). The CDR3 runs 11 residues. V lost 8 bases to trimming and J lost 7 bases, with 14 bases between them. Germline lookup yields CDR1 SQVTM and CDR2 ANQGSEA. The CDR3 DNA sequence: TGCAGCACAGGTTGGGGGGGTGAAGCTTTCTTT. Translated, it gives CSTGWGGEAFF.

The CDR3 nucleotides read TGTGCCACCAGTCAACGGACAGGGAGCTATGAGCAGTTCTTC. Amino acid sequence: CATSQRTGSYEQFF. The V gene is TRBV24-1, the J gene TRBJ2-1; 8 nucleotides agree with TRBD1. Germline loops: CDR1 KGHDR, CDR2 SFDVKD. The CDR3 covers 14 residues. Unmatched junction bases numbered 8, after V lost 6 bases and J lost 8 bases.

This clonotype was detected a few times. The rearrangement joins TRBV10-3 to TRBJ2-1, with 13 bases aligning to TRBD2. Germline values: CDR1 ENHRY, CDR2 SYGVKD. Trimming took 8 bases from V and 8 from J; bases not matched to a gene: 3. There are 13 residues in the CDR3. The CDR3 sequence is CAIGLAGADEQFF. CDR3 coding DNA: TGTGCCATCGGACTAGCGGGGGCGGATGAGCAGTTCTTC.